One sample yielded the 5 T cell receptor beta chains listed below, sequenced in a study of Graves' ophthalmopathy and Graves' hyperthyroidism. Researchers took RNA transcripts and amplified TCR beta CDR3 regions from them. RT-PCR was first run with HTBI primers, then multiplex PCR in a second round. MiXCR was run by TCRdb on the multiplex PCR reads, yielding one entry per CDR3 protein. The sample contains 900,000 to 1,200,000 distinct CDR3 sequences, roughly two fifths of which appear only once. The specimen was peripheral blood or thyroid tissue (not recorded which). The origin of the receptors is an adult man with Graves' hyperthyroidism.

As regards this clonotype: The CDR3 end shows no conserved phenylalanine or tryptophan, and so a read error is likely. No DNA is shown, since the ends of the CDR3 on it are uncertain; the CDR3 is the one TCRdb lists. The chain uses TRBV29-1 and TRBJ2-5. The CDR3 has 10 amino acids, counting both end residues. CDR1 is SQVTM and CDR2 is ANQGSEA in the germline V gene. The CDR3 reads CSVEDGTKNT.

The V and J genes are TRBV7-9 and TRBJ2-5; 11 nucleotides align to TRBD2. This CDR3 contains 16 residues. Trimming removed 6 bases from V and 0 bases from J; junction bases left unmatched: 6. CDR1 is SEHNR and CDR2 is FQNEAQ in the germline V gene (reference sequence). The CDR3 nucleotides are TGTGCCAGCAGAGCCTCTAGCGGGAGGTACCAAGAGACCCAGTACTTC. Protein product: CASRASSGRYQETQYF.

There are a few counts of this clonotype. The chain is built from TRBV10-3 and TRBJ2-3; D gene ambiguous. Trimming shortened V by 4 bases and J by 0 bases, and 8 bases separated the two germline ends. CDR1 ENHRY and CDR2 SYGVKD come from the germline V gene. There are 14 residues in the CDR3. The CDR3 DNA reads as TGTGCCATCAGTGGCCGGGCTAGCACAGATACGCAGTATTTT. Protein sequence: CAISGRASTDTQYF.

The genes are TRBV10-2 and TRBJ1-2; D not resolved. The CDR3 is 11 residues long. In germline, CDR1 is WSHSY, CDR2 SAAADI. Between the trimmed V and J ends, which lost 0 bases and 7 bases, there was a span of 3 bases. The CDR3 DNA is TGCGCCAGCAGTGAGTCGGGTGGCTACACCTTC. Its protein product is CASSESGGYTF.

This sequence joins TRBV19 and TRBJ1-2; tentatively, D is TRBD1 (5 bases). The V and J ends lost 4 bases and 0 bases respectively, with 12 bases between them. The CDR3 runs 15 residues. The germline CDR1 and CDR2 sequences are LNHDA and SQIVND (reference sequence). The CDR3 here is CASSTSPTANYGYTF. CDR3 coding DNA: TGTGCCAGTAGTACCTCGCCGACAGCTAACTATGGCTACACCTTC.